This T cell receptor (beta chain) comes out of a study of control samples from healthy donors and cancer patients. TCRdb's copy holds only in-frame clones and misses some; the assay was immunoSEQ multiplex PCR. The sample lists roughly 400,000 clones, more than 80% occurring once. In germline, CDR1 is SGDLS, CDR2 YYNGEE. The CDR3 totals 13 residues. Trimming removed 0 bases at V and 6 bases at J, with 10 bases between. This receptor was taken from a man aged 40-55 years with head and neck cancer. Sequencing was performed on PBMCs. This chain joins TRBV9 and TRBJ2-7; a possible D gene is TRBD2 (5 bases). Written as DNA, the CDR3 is TGTGCCAGCAGCGTAGGCCTAGCTGGCGAGCAGTACTTC. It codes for CASSVGLAGEQYF.